Listed below are T cell receptor beta chains from one sample, sequenced in a study of CD8+CD57+ T cells in acquired aplastic anemia. TCRdb reprocessed the reads with MiXCR, giving one entry per CDR3 protein. The sample shows fewer than 200,000 distinct CDR3 sequences, 45% to 60% of them seen only once. Sequencing was done on a sample of sorted CD4+, CD8+, or CD8+CD57+ T cells (not recorded which) from PBMCs. The source is a human donor with aplastic anemia. Both conserved end residues are part of each CDR3. A D gene is named only where the DNA matches it firmly. Some rows have no size entry. The others give once, few or many, or a class for an expanded clone.

clone size: .; J gene: TRBJ1-6; V gene: TRBV24-1; D gene: .; CDR3 protein: CASSLRGTASPLHF; CDR3 DNA: TGTGCCAGCAGCTTGAGGGGGACGGCTTCACCCCTCCACTTT
clone size: few; J gene: TRBJ2-1; V gene: TRBV29-1; D gene: TRBD2; CDR3 protein: CSVGFSGGNEQFF; CDR3 DNA: TGCAGCGTTGGTTTTAGCGGGGGAAATGAGCAGTTCTTC
clone size: .; J gene: TRBJ2-7; V gene: TRBV10-3; D gene: TRBD1; CDR3 protein: CAISGWDSYEQYF; CDR3 DNA: TGTGCCATCAGTGGCTGGGACAGCTACGAGCAGTACTTC
clone size: many; J gene: TRBJ2-3; V gene: TRBV10-3; D gene: .; CDR3 protein: CATRGSSTDTQYF; CDR3 DNA: TGTGCCACCAGGGGCAGTAGCACAGATACGCAGTATTTT
clone size: .; J gene: TRBJ2-3; V gene: TRBV12-3/TRBV12-4; D gene: TRBD2; CDR3 protein: CASSSNLAGDTDTQYF; CDR3 DNA: TGTGCCAGCAGTTCCAATCTCGCGGGGGACACAGATACGCAGTATTTT
clone size: .; J gene: TRBJ2-2; V gene: TRBV5-1; D gene: .; CDR3 protein: CAGSLVLGSGELFF; CDR3 DNA: TGCGCCGGCAGCTTGGTTCTGGGCTCTGGGGAGCTGTTTTTT
clone size: .; J gene: TRBJ1-1; V gene: TRBV7-2; D gene: .; CDR3 protein: CASSQVSSAEAFF; CDR3 DNA: TGTGCCAGCAGCCAAGTGTCGTCGGCTGAAGCTTTCTTT
clone size: .; J gene: TRBJ1-6; V gene: TRBV7-2; D gene: TRBD1; CDR3 protein: CASRRDRGDSPLHF; CDR3 DNA: TGTGCCAGCAGGCGGGACAGGGGAGATTCACCCCTCCACTTT
clone size: many; J gene: TRBJ2-3; V gene: TRBV6-5; D gene: .; CDR3 protein: CASSREGAADTQYF; CDR3 DNA: TGTGCCAGCAGTAGAGAGGGTGCTGCAGATACGCAGTATTTT
clone size: many; J gene: TRBJ2-1; V gene: TRBV20-1; D gene: .; CDR3 protein: CSAQKGNEQFF; CDR3 DNA: TGCAGTGCTCAGAAGGGGAATGAGCAGTTCTTC
clone size: .; J gene: TRBJ2-1; V gene: TRBV20-1; D gene: TRBD2; CDR3 protein: CSARATSGGTNEQFF; CDR3 DNA: TGCAGTGCTAGGGCGACTAGCGGGGGCACCAATGAGCAGTTCTTC
clone size: few; J gene: TRBJ1-2; V gene: TRBV25-1; D gene: .; CDR3 protein: CASSGASQRDISTYGYTF; CDR3 DNA: TGTGCCAGCAGTGGGGCGTCACAAAGGGACATCTCGACCTATGGCTACACCTTC
clone size: once; J gene: TRBJ1-1; V gene: TRBV19; D gene: .; CDR3 protein: CASSSWTENTEAFF; CDR3 DNA: TGTGCCAGTAGTTCATGGACAGAGAACACTGAAGCTTTCTTT
clone size: .; J gene: TRBJ1-6; V gene: TRBV19; D gene: .; CDR3 protein: CASSIGAGFNSPLHF; CDR3 DNA: TGTGCCAGTAGTATTGGGGCAGGGTTTAATTCACCCCTCCACTTT
clone size: .; J gene: TRBJ1-2; V gene: TRBV29-1; D gene: .; CDR3 protein: CSVEPGRGTGGYTF; CDR3 DNA: TGCAGCGTTGAACCTGGCAGGGGTACGGGGGGCTACACCTTC
clone size: many; J gene: TRBJ2-6; V gene: TRBV6-1; D gene: .; CDR3 protein: CASIQAGANVLTF; CDR3 DNA: TGTGCCAGCATTCAGGCAGGGGCCAACGTCCTGACTTTC
clone size: .; J gene: TRBJ2-3; V gene: TRBV7-3; D gene: TRBD2; CDR3 protein: CASRPSGGAGTDTQYF; CDR3 DNA: TGTGCCAGCAGACCTAGCGGGGGGGCCGGTACAGATACGCAGTATTTT
clone size: .; J gene: TRBJ2-3; V gene: TRBV7-9; D gene: .; CDR3 protein: CASSLVWGRGTQYF; CDR3 DNA: TGTGCCAGCAGCTTAGTTTGGGGTCGGGGTACGCAGTATTTT
clone size: .; J gene: TRBJ1-2; V gene: TRBV19; D gene: TRBD1; CDR3 protein: CAIHRGNYGYTF; CDR3 DNA: TGTGCCATCCACAGGGGGAACTATGGCTACACCTTC
clone size: .; J gene: TRBJ1-5; V gene: TRBV4-1; D gene: .; CDR3 protein: CASSQVGGSNQPQHF; CDR3 DNA: TGCGCCAGCAGCCAAGTGGGGGGAAGCAATCAGCCCCAGCATTTT
clone size: .; J gene: TRBJ1-2; V gene: TRBV12-5; D gene: .; CDR3 protein: CASPWIGRNTYDYTF; CDR3 DNA: TGTGCTAGCCCCTGGATCGGTCGCAATACTTATGACTACACCTTC
clone size: .; J gene: TRBJ2-5; V gene: TRBV10-3; D gene: .; CDR3 protein: CAISEGTPRTSETQYF; CDR3 DNA: TGTGCCATCAGTGAAGGGACTCCGAGAACGTCAGAGACCCAGTACTTC
clone size: few; J gene: TRBJ1-2; V gene: TRBV20-1; D gene: .; CDR3 protein: CSASPGDRAGYTF; CDR3 DNA: TGCAGTGCTAGTCCCGGCGACCGAGCCGGCTACACCTTC
clone size: once; J gene: TRBJ2-7; V gene: TRBV10-3; D gene: .; CDR3 protein: CAIPGEGLSEQYF; CDR3 DNA: TGTGCCATCCCGGGGGAAGGGTTGTCCGAGCAGTACTTC
clone size: few; J gene: TRBJ1-1; V gene: TRBV29-1; D gene: TRBD1; CDR3 protein: CSVLDRATEAFF; CDR3 DNA: TGCAGCGTCCTTGACAGGGCCACTGAAGCTTTCTTT
clone size: .; J gene: TRBJ1-5; V gene: TRBV12-3/TRBV12-4; D gene: TRBD1; CDR3 protein: CASSLLRTGAYSNQPQHF; CDR3 DNA: TGTGCCAGCAGTTTGCTTAGGACAGGGGCTTATAGCAATCAGCCCCAGCATTTT